Presented here are 17 T cell receptor beta chains from one specimen sequenced in a study of T cell responses to AZD1222 COVID-19 vaccine. Produced via immunoSEQ multiplex PCR; TCRdb's table is partial and in-frame only. The top ten hold around 1.5% of the sample, which has about 100,000 clones, approximately 86% seen once. Sequences were derived from peripheral blood, sampled on day 0 of AZD1222 vaccination. Every receptor here comes from an adult in good health.

This chain uses TRBV6-5 with TRBJ1-2; D remains ambiguous. The germline CDR1 and CDR2 sequences are MNHEY and SVGAGI. The CDR3 has 12 residues. V shed 6 bases and J shed 7 bases, with 12 bases lying between them. CDR3 coding DNA: TGTGCCAGCAGGACCTCAACGGCTGGCTACACCTTC. This translates into CASRTSTAGYTF.

This chain connects TRBV30 to TRBJ2-4; 7 bases are shared with TRBD2. CDR3 length equals 16 residues. V dropped 5 bases and J dropped 1; count of bases not matched to a gene: 11. CDR1 is GTSNPN, CDR2 SVGIG, per germline (reference sequence). CDR3 amino acids: CAWGRASLGAKNIQYF. The CDR3 region has the DNA TGTGCCTGGGGGAGGGCTAGCCTGGGGGCCAAAAACATTCAGTACTTC.

The chain employs TRBV12-3 or TRBV12-4 and TRBJ1-1, with 7 bases fitting TRBD1. The V and J ends lost 2 bases and 8 bases, in that order; junction bases with no gene match: 5. This CDR3 has 13 residues. This CDR3 is CASSLLGTAEAFF. The CDR3 DNA is TGTGCCAGCAGTTTATTGGGGACAGCGGAAGCTTTCTTT.

This chain uses TRBV5-4 with TRBJ1-1; tentative D call: TRBD1 (5 bases). V shed 0 bases and J shed 1 base, with 10 bases lying between them. Germline CDR1 and CDR2: SGHNT and YYREEE (reference sequence). The CDR3 extends over 15 amino acids. In DNA, the CDR3 is TGTGCCAGCAGCTTGGAGGGGACGAAGAACACTGAAGCTTTCTTT. Amino acids: CASSLEGTKNTEAFF.

The chain couples TRBV19 to TRBJ1-2, with D possibly matching TRBD1 (5 bases). Germline CDR1 reads LNHDA; CDR2 reads SQIVND (reference sequence). CDR3 size: 14 residues. V dropped 9 bases and J dropped 7 bases, with 21 bases sitting between them. The CDR3 sequence is CASRTYTLLGGYTF. CDR3 DNA: TGTGCCAGCCGGACATACACCCTCTTAGGTGGCTACACCTTC.

V gene TRBV7-3 combines with J gene TRBJ1-6; unclear D gene. V was shortened by 5 bases and J by 14 bases, with 16 bases between the two germline ends. The length of the CDR3 is 13 residues. Germline loops: CDR1 SGHTA, CDR2 FQGTGA. In DNA, the CDR3 is TGTGCCAGCAGCCCGGGAGGCGTCGGGGCCCTCCACTTT. Translated, it gives CASSPGGVGALHF.

In DNA form, the CDR3 reads TGTGCCAGCAGCCCGGACGATTACGAGCAGTACTTC. It translates to CASSPDDYEQYF. The chain carries TRBV7-8 and TRBJ2-7, with D uncertain. Trimming stripped 5 bases from V and 4 bases from J, with 9 bases between. Germline V gene lookup returns CDR1 SGHVS and CDR2 FQNEAQ. The CDR3 is made up of 12 amino acids. The full variable domain, completed using reference TRBV7-8 and TRBJ2-7, is GAGVSQSPRYKVAKRGQDVALRCDPISGHVSLFWYQQALGQGPEFLTYFQNEAQLDKSGLPSDRFFAERPEGSVSTLKIQRTQQEDSAVYLCASSPDDYEQYFGPGTRLTVT.

This rearrangement joins TRBV30 to TRBJ1-2, with 10 bases aligning to TRBD1. The CDR3 is 14 amino acids. Germline assignment: CDR1 GTSNPN and CDR2 SVGIG (reference sequence). V lost 1 base, J lost 3 bases, and 2 bases stayed unmatched. The CDR3 bases are TGTGCCTGGAGTGCTGGACAGGGGGACTATGGCTACACCTTC. As protein: CAWSAGQGDYGYTF.

J is TRBJ2-3 and V is TRBV4-1; D might be TRBD2 (6 bases). The CDR3 has 12 amino acids. With 3 bases removed from V and 5 bases from J, the gap between germline ends came to 6 bases. Germline loops: CDR1 MGHRA, CDR2 YSYEKL. CDR3 in amino acids: CASSQGGDTQYF. CDR3 in DNA: TGCGCCAGCAGCCAGGGGGGAGATACGCAGTATTTT.

The chain combines TRBV6-4 with TRBJ1-6, with 7 bases lining up with TRBD1. This CDR3 comprises 14 residues. Germline V gene sequence: CDR1 MRHNA, CDR2 SNTAGT. The trim removed 2 bases at V and 6 bases at J, leaving 1 base unmatched. This CDR3 reads CASSDRDSNSPLHF. CDR3 nucleotide sequence: TGTGCCAGCAGTGACAGGGACAGTAATTCACCCCTCCACTTT.

This chain uses TRBV27 with TRBJ2-3; 10 nucleotides match TRBD2. Germline V gives CDR1 MNHEY, CDR2 SMNVEV (reference sequence). With V trimmed by 1 base and J by 3 bases, 4 bases remained unmatched. CDR3 length: 16 residues. The CDR3 spells CASSLFPSGRTDTQYF. The CDR3 DNA sequence: TGTGCCAGCAGTTTATTCCCTAGCGGGAGAACAGATACGCAGTATTTT.

V is TRBV7-9 and J is TRBJ1-1; D uncertain. This CDR3 comprises 13 residues. Germline assignment: CDR1 SEHNR and CDR2 FQNEAQ (reference sequence). The V end was cut by 1 base, the J end by 4 bases, with 7 bases between. The CDR3 DNA is TGTGCCAGCAGCTTAGGGCAGATCACTGAAGCTTTCTTT. This sequence encodes CASSLGQITEAFF.

CDR3 loop: CASSSSSGFSYEQYF. CDR3 bases: TGTGCCAGCAGTTCCTCTAGCGGATTTTCCTACGAGCAGTACTTC. This chain joins TRBV7-9 and TRBJ2-7, with TRBD2 matching 7 bases. The CDR3 sequence is 15 residues long. Germline CDR1 and CDR2: SEHNR and FQNEAQ (reference sequence). Trimming at V came to 6 bases and at J to 1 base, leaving 9 bases not matched to a gene.

This clone was observed a single time. V gene TRBV7-9 combines with J gene TRBJ1-4, with 9 bases lining up with TRBD1. The CDR3 covers 14 residues. With V trimmed by 5 bases and J by 6 bases, 4 bases remained unmatched. CDR1 is SEHNR and CDR2 is FQNEAQ in the germline V gene (reference sequence). The DNA for the CDR3 is TGTGCCAGCAGCCAGGGACAGGGTGATGAAAAACTGTTTTTT. It yields the protein CASSQGQGDEKLFF.

The genes are TRBV7-9 and TRBJ2-5; no definite D call. Trimming removed 3 bases from V and 3 bases from J, with 5 bases in between. In germline, CDR1 is SEHNR, CDR2 FQNEAQ (reference sequence). CDR3 size: 12 residues. CDR3 region: CASSFEEETQYF. The CDR3 coding sequence is TGTGCCAGCAGCTTCGAGGAAGAGACCCAGTACTTC. Looking up the rest from reference TRBV7-9 and TRBJ2-5 gives the full variable domain: DTGVSQNPRHKITKRGQNVTFRCDPISEHNRLYWYRQTLGQGPEFLTYFQNEAQLEKSRLLSDRFSAERPKGSFSTLEIQRTEQGDSAMYLCASSFEEETQYFGPGTRLLVL.

The chain is built from TRBV2 and TRBJ1-5; perhaps TRBD1 as D (5 bases). Trimming left V 5 bases short and J 8 bases short, with 16 bases between. The CDR3 sequence is 14 residues long. Germline V CDR1 and CDR2: SNHLY, FYNNEI. This CDR3 reads CASSRRGESEPQHF. Written as DNA, the CDR3 is TGTGCCAGCAGTAGGAGGGGTGAGTCGGAGCCCCAGCATTTT.

The rearrangement uses TRBV4-1 and TRBJ2-3, with 10 positions matching TRBD2. The V gene end was trimmed by 4 bases and the J gene end by 2 bases; junction bases not matched to a gene: 6. The germline gives CDR1 MGHRA, CDR2 YSYEKL. CDR3 length: 16 amino acids. CDR3 DNA: TGCGCCAGCAGCCGACAACTAGCGGGGACCACAGATACGCAGTATTTT. Residues: CASSRQLAGTTDTQYF.